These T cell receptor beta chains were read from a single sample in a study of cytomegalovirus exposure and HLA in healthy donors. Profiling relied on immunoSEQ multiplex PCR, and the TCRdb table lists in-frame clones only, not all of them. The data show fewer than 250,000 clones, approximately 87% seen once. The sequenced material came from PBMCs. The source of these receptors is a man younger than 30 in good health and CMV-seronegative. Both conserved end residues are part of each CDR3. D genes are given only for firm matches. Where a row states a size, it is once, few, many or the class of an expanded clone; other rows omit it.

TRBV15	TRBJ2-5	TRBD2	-	CATSRMERGDQETQYF	TGTGCCACCAGCAGGATGGAGCGGGGGGACCAAGAGACCCAGTACTTC
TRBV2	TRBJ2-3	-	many	CASGGLFTDTQYF	TGTGCCAGCGGGGGACTGTTCACAGATACGCAGTATTTT
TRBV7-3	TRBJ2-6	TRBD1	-	CASSPRGRISGANVLTF	TGTGCCAGCAGCCCCAGGGGGCGGATCTCTGGGGCCAACGTCCTGACTTTC
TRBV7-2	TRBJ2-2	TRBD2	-	CATDGLAGIFHGELFF	TGTGCCACGGACGGACTAGCGGGAATTTTTCACGGGGAGCTGTTTTTT
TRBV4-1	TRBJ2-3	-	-	CASSQGAGPDTQYF	TGCGCCAGCAGCCAAGGGGCGGGTCCAGATACGCAGTATTTT
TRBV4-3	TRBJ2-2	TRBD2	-	CASSQEPSGARYTGELFF	TGCGCCAGCAGCCAAGAACCTAGCGGGGCGCGGTACACCGGGGAGCTGTTTTTT
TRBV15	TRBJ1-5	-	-	CATSRDRSNQPQHF	TGTGCCACCAGCAGAGATCGGAGCAATCAGCCCCAGCATTTT
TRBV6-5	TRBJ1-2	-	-	CASSYSAADWDGYTF	TGTGCCAGCAGTTACTCGGCCGCCGACTGGGATGGCTACACCTTC
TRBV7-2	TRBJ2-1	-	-	CASSLLEGQNEQFF	TGTGCCAGCAGCCTCCTGGAGGGGCAGAATGAGCAGTTCTTC
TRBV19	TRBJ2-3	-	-	CATSSGGFTDTQYF	TGTGCCACCTCATCAGGGGGGTTCACAGATACGCAGTATTTT
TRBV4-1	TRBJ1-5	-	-	CASSQTGGGNQPQHF	TGCGCCAGCAGCCAAACCGGGGGTGGCAATCAGCCCCAGCATTTT
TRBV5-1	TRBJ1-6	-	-	CASSLEGEWSPLHF	TGCGCCAGCAGCTTGGAGGGGGAATGGTCACCCCTCCACTTT
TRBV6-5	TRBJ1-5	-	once	CASSLGRNQPQHF	TGTGCCAGCAGTTTAGGGAGAAATCAGCCCCAGCATTTT
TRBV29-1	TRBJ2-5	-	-	CSVSKETQYF	TGCAGCGTGAGTAAAGAGACCCAGTACTTC
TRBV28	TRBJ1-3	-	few	CASSQTAGNTIYF	TGTGCCAGCAGTCAGACAGCTGGAAACACCATATATTTT
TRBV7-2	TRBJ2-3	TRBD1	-	CASSLERTGRTDTQYF	TGTGCCAGCAGCTTAGAGAGGACAGGGCGCACAGATACGCAGTATTTT
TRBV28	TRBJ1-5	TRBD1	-	CASSPLGQGANQPQHF	TGTGCCAGCAGTCCCCTGGGACAGGGGGCGAATCAGCCCCAGCATTTT
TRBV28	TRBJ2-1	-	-	CASSGDLSGSYNEQFF	TGTGCCAGCAGTGGCGACTTGAGCGGATCCTACAATGAGCAGTTCTTC
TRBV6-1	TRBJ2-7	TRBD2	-	CASSVGGQNYEQYF	TGTGCCAGCAGTGTGGGAGGGCAGAACTACGAGCAGTACTTC
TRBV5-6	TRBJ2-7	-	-	CASSLRREEREQYF	TGTGCCAGCAGCTTGAGGCGGGAAGAACGTGAGCAGTACTTC
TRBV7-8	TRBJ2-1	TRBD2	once	CASSRLLAGVVDEQFF	TGTGCCAGCAGCCGGTTACTAGCGGGAGTAGTAGATGAGCAGTTCTTC
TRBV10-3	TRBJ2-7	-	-	CAISDSKGARSYEQYF	TGTGCCATCAGTGATTCGAAAGGGGCGAGGTCCTACGAGCAGTACTTC